This T cell receptor (beta chain) was sequenced in a study of early T cells in non-severe SARS-CoV-2 infection. V was trimmed by 3 bases and J by 4 bases, leaving 9 bases between them. The CDR3 runs 13 residues. Germline V lookup: CDR1 MNHNS, CDR2 SASEGT. TCRdb re-called the 5' RACE reads with MiXCR, one entry per CDR3 protein. The repertoire holds fewer than 85,000 distinct CDR3 sequences, with about 15% as singletons. This clonotype turned up a few times. Sequenced sample: whole blood. This clonotype was obtained from an adult who was a healthcare worker with PCR-confirmed SARS-CoV-2 infection or an uninfected control (not recorded which). V gene TRBV6-1 combines with J gene TRBJ1-2; TRBD1 is a possible D gene (5 bases). CDR3 in DNA: TGTGCCAGCAGTGAGGGGGAATTCTATGGCTACACCTTC. Translation gives CASSEGEFYGYTF.